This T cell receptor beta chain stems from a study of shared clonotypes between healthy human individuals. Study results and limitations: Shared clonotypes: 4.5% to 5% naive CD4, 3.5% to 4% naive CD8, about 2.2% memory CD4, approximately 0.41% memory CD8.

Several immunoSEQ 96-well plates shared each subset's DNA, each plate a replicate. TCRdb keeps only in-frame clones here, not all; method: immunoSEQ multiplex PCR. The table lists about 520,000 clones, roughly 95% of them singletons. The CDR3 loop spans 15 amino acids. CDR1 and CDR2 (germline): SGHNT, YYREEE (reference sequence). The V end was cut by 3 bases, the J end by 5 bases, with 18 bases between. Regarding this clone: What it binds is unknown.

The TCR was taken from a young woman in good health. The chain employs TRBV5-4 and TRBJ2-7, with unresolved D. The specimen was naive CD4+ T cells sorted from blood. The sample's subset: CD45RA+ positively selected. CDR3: CASSSLWGKTHEQYF. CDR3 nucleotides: TGTGCCAGCAGCTCCCTCTGGGGAAAGACCCACGAGCAGTACTTC.